Below are 21 T cell receptor beta chains sequenced from a single sample in a study of CD8 T cells in ankylosing spondylitis. Each CDR3 protein gets one entry after TCRdb re-called the 5' RACE reads with MiXCR. The sample lists fewer than 400,000 distinct CDR3 sequences, 14% to 15% occurring once. Sequencing was done on a sample of blood, either unsorted or a sorted T cell fraction (not recorded which). The receptor set was obtained from a male donor with ankylosing spondylitis or in good health (not recorded which).

The chain combines TRBV7-8 with TRBJ2-3, with 14 bases matching TRBD2. After removal of 5 bases from V and 10 bases from J, the junction contained 8 bases not matched to a gene. Germline lookup yields CDR1 SGHVS and CDR2 FQNEAQ. The CDR3 covers 15 residues. In DNA form, the CDR3 reads TGTGCCAGCAGCACCGGGACTAGCGGGAGCGGAGCGCAGTATTTT. It yields the protein CASSTGTSGSGAQYF.

The chain recombines TRBV7-2 with TRBJ2-7, with D possibly being TRBD1 or TRBD2 (6 bases each). The V and J ends lost 5 bases and 4 bases respectively, with 18 bases between them. The CDR3 is 15 residues long. CDR1 and CDR2 from the germline V gene are SGHTA and FQGNSA. This CDR3 reads CASSRSGGRFYEQYF. CDR3 coding DNA: TGTGCCAGCAGCCGATCCGGGGGCAGATTTTACGAGCAGTACTTC. Filled out from reference TRBV7-2 and TRBJ2-7, the complete variable domain reads GAGVSQSPSNKVTEKGKDVELRCDPISGHTALYWYRQSLGQGLEFLIYFQGNSAPDKSGLPSDRFSAERTGGSVSTLTIQRTQQEDSAVYLCASSRSGGRFYEQYFGPGTRLTVT.

Concerning this clonotype: Its ends do not fully match the called genes, so a read error is possible. This chain connects TRBV10-3 to TRBJ1-2; D remains ambiguous. In germline, CDR1 is ENHRY, CDR2 SYGVKD. The CDR3 covers 12 residues. CDR3 in DNA: TGTCCCATCAAGGAATCTAACTATGGCTACACCTTC. Encoded protein: CPIKESNYGYTF.

This chain uses TRBV7-2 with TRBJ2-7; 7 bases agree with TRBD1. Unmatched junction bases numbered 7, after V lost 5 bases and J lost 3 bases. The CDR3 loop spans 14 amino acids. CDR1 and CDR2 from the germline V gene are SGHTA and FQGNSA. CDR3 region: CASSQSTGNYEQYF. The CDR3 DNA follows: TGTGCCAGCAGCCAATCGACAGGGAACTACGAGCAGTACTTC. Based on the CDR3 plus reference TRBV7-2 and TRBJ2-7, the full variable domain is GAGVSQSPSNKVTEKGKDVELRCDPISGHTALYWYRQSLGQGLEFLIYFQGNSAPDKSGLPSDRFSAERTGGSVSTLTIQRTQQEDSAVYLCASSQSTGNYEQYFGPGTRLTVT.

This clonotype was seen ten or more times. The rearrangement uses TRBV14 and TRBJ1-5; D might be TRBD1 (6 bases). Germline loops: CDR1 SGHDN, CDR2 FVKESK. Trimming shortened V by 4 bases and J by 5 bases, and 9 bases separated the two germline ends. The CDR3 is 13 residues long. The CDR3 reads CASSPGAYQPQHF. Written as DNA, the CDR3 is TGTGCCAGCAGCCCAGGGGCCTATCAGCCCCAGCATTTT.

This clonotype was recorded a few times. The CDR3 region is CASEASGSNTGELFF. CDR3 coding DNA: TGTGCCAGCGAGGCTAGCGGGAGTAACACCGGGGAGCTGTTTTTT. V is TRBV2 and J is TRBJ2-2; the match to TRBD2 covers 10 bases. In germline, CDR1 is SNHLY, CDR2 FYNNEI. Unmatched junction bases numbered 5, after V lost 8 bases and J lost 2 bases. The CDR3 runs to 15 residues.

This clonotype was seen only a few times. V and J are TRBV28 and TRBJ1-2; 12 bases are a match to TRBD1. V was pared by 5 bases and J by 7 bases, with 11 bases of the junction left unmatched. The CDR3 sequence is 16 residues long. Germline V lookup: CDR1 MDHEN, CDR2 SYDVKM. CDR3 amino acids: CASSTHPGQGAIGYTF. DNA for the CDR3: TGTGCCAGCAGTACACACCCGGGACAGGGGGCGATTGGCTACACCTTC.

Comment on this clonotype: The junction does not match germline at one end; this may be a read error. V gene TRBV20-1 combines with J gene TRBJ2-2; D tentatively reads TRBD1 or TRBD2 (5 bases each). CDR3 length: 15 residues. Germline V gives CDR1 DFQATT, CDR2 SNEGSKA (reference sequence). The CDR3 sequence: CSANRGDRGAGELFF. CDR3 bases: TGCAGTGCTAATCGAGGGGATCGTGGGGCCGGGGAGCTGTTTTTC.

The sample holds a few counts of this clonotype. The rearrangement links TRBV12-3 or TRBV12-4 to TRBJ1-2; D is unclear. CDR3 length: 14 residues. V was pared by 6 bases and J by 4 bases, with 15 bases between. The CDR3 DNA sequence: TGTGCCAGCAGCCTCGGAGGGTCGGGCTATGGCTACACCTTC. Its translation is CASSLGGSGYGYTF.

This clonotype came up a few times. The chain is built from TRBV12-3 or TRBV12-4 and TRBJ1-1, with 12 bases fitting TRBD1. The CDR3 is made up of 14 amino acids. The junction had 2 bases not matched to a gene; V was cut back by 5 bases and J by 4 bases. The CDR3 loop reads CASSGTGGFTEAFF. CDR3 nucleotides: TGTGCCAGCAGTGGGACAGGGGGCTTCACTGAAGCTTTCTTT.

The rearrangement uses TRBV5-1 and TRBJ2-1; TRBD2 might be the D (6 bases). Trimming pared 5 bases from V and 1 base from J, leaving 10 bases between. The length of the CDR3 is 14 residues. Germline V gene sequence: CDR1 SGHRS, CDR2 YFSETQ. The CDR3 is CASRWGESYNEQFF. The CDR3 DNA is TGCGCCAGCAGGTGGGGGGAATCCTACAATGAGCAGTTCTTC.

This clonotype was seen more than once but under ten times. V and J are TRBV11-2 and TRBJ2-7; tentative D call: TRBD2 (6 bases). Trimming removed 0 bases from V and 1 base from J, with 19 bases in between. This CDR3 is built from 18 residues. Germline-derived CDR1 and CDR2 are SGHAT and FQNNGV. This CDR3 is CASSLDRPSGYTSYEQYF. Written as DNA, the CDR3 is TGTGCCAGCAGCTTAGATCGGCCCAGCGGGTACACGTCCTACGAGCAGTACTTC. The variable domain in full, with the rest retrieved from reference TRBV11-2 and TRBJ2-7, is EAGVAQSPRYKIIEKRQSVAFWCNPISGHATLYWYQQILGQGPKLLIQFQNNGVVDDSQLPKDRFSAERLKGVDSTLKIQPAKLEDSAVYLCASSLDRPSGYTSYEQYFGPGTRLTVT.

The chain joins TRBV7-2 to TRBJ2-7, with D possibly being TRBD2 (6 bases). The CDR3 runs to 15 residues. V lost 0 bases to trimming and J lost 7 bases, with 16 bases between them. Looked up from germline, CDR1 is SGHTA and CDR2 is FQGNSA. The CDR3 DNA sequence: TGTGCCAGCAGCTTAGCGTTCCTAGCGCCCGGGGAGCAGTACTTC. Translating gives CASSLAFLAPGEQYF.

This clonotype turned up a few times. The chain combines TRBV20-1 with TRBJ2-1; TRBD2 matches 9 bases. CDR1 DFQATT and CDR2 SNEGSKA come from the germline V gene (reference sequence). The J segment lost 1 base and the V segment lost 3 bases, leaving 13 bases of the junction unmatched. The CDR3 consists of 18 residues. Written as DNA, the CDR3 is TGCAGTGCTAGTGGCTTGGCGGGGGGGCCCGGATCCTACAATGAGCAGTTCTTC. This sequence encodes CSASGLAGGPGSYNEQFF.

DNA for the CDR3: TGTGCCACCAGCAGACGGATAGCTAACTATGGCTACACCTTC. Its translation is CATSRRIANYGYTF. V and J are TRBV15 and TRBJ1-2, with D unclear. Trimming cost V 2 bases and J 0 bases, with 7 bases left between them. The CDR3 sequence is 14 residues long. The germline V gene encodes CDR1 LNHNV and CDR2 YYDKDF (reference sequence).

The V call is TRBV5-1, the J call TRBJ1-2, with 7 bases lining up with TRBD1. Losses at the gene ends were 0 bases for V and 9 bases for J; bases not matched to a gene: 5. CDR1 and CDR2 from the germline V gene are SGHRS and YFSETQ. The CDR3 contains 13 residues. The CDR3 spells CASSLDRGWRYTF. CDR3 DNA sequence: TGCGCCAGCAGCTTGGACAGGGGTTGGCGCTACACCTTC. Full variable domain (rest looked up from reference TRBV5-1 and TRBJ1-2): KAGVTQTPRYLIKTRGQQVTLSCSPISGHRSVSWYQQTPGQGLQFLFEYFSETQRNKGNFPGRFSGRQFSNSRSEMNVSTLELGDSALYLCASSLDRGWRYTFGSGTRLTVV.

This clonotype was seen a handful of times. The genes are TRBV20-1 and TRBJ1-2, with D uncertain. CDR3 length: 13 residues. CDR1 and CDR2 from the germline V gene are DFQATT and SNEGSKA (reference sequence). Trimming took 0 bases from V and 4 from J, leaving 9 bases between them. As DNA, the CDR3 is TGCAGTGCTAGAGATTCTGGCGGCTATGGCTACACCTTC. This sequence encodes CSARDSGGYGYTF.

This clonotype was counted only a few times. V is TRBV5-1 and J is TRBJ2-1; D possibly corresponds to TRBD1 (5 bases). V was shortened by 2 bases and J by 4 bases, with 10 bases between the two germline ends. The CDR3 totals 14 residues. The germline CDR1 and CDR2 sequences are SGHRS and YFSETQ. The CDR3 nucleotides are TGCGCCAGCAGCTTACCGGACAAATACAATGAGCAGTTCTTC. Translated: CASSLPDKYNEQFF. The full variable domain, its missing parts supplied by reference TRBV5-1 and TRBJ2-1, is KAGVTQTPRYLIKTRGQQVTLSCSPISGHRSVSWYQQTPGQGLQFLFEYFSETQRNKGNFPGRFSGRQFSNSRSEMNVSTLELGDSALYLCASSLPDKYNEQFFGPGTRLTVL.

This clonotype was observed many times. The chain uses TRBV24-1 and TRBJ2-1; D may be TRBD2 (6 bases). V was shortened by 1 base and J by 10 bases, with 10 bases between the two germline ends. Germline V gives CDR1 KGHDR, CDR2 SFDVKD. CDR3 length: 13 residues. DNA for the CDR3: TGTGCCACCAGTGATTTAGTAAGCGGGGAGCAGTTCTTC. Its protein is CATSDLVSGEQFF.

This clonotype was seen repeatedly, ten times or more. The rearrangement uses TRBV19 and TRBJ2-5; 10 bases are shared with TRBD2. This CDR3 has 14 residues. With 4 bases clipped from V and 4 bases from J, the junction kept 3 bases outside the gene matches. The germline CDR1 and CDR2 sequences are LNHDA and SQIVND (reference sequence). In DNA form, the CDR3 reads TGTGCCAGTAGTACCCTAGCGGGGGTAGAGACCCAGTACTTC. Protein product: CASSTLAGVETQYF.

This clonotype was detected many times. CDR3 sequence reads: CAITQRGGPGLDTQYF. The CDR3 DNA sequence: TGTGCCATTACCCAGAGGGGGGGGCCGGGCCTGGATACGCAGTATTTT. The chain uses TRBV10-3 and TRBJ2-3; TRBD2 is a possible D gene (7 bases). This CDR3 is 16 amino acids long. The V end lost 9 bases, the J end lost 6 bases, and 25 bases lay between the germline ends. CDR1 and CDR2 from the germline V gene are ENHRY and SYGVKD.